The 5 T cell receptor beta chains below come from one sample, sequenced in a study of shared clonotypes between healthy human individuals. In the naive CD8 group, cells lacked CD45RO and were positively selected for CCR7, so terminally differentiated effector memory CD45RA+ cells were left out. Clones were sequenced by immunoSEQ multiplex PCR, and TCRdb holds only the in-frame ones, with some missing. The repertoire consists of approximately 2,200,000 clones, with about 93% occurring once and the leading ten covering about 1.5%. Sequenced material: naive CD8+ T cells from PBMCs. The receptors here all came from a young man in good health. Some clones in this sample may be carry-over from other donors' samples.

The chain is built from TRBV7-2 and TRBJ2-3, with D perhaps TRBD2 (5 bases). Trimming took off 2 bases at V and 2 bases at J, with 8 bases between the two ends. Per the germline V gene, CDR1 is SGHTA and CDR2 is FQGNSA. This CDR3 contains 14 residues. CDR3 residues: CASSLLLDTDTQYF. The CDR3 DNA follows: TGTGCCAGCAGCTTACTACTAGACACAGATACGCAGTATTTT.

This clone appeared a single time. J is TRBJ2-7 and V is TRBV4-1; D call uncertain. The CDR3 is 17 residues long. Germline V CDR1 and CDR2: MGHRA, YSYEKL. V shed 2 bases and J shed 6 bases, with 23 bases lying between them. CDR3 protein: CASSQPTGKTLASEQYF. The CDR3 nucleotides are TGCGCCAGCAGCCAACCCACGGGCAAAACCTTGGCCAGCGAGCAGTACTTC.

This clone was seen just once. V usage is TRBV27 and J usage is TRBJ1-5; possible D gene TRBD1, 6 bases. The CDR3 is 15 residues long. The V gene's germline CDR1 is MNHEY and CDR2 SMNVEV (reference sequence). Trimming took 5 bases from V and 4 from J, leaving 15 bases between them. The chain's CDR3 is CASSIRGGWNQPQHF. The CDR3 DNA is TGTGCCAGCAGTATCAGGGGTGGTTGGAATCAGCCCCAGCATTTT.

V and J are TRBV27 and TRBJ1-2, with 8 bases lining up with TRBD1. V shed 5 bases, J shed 7 bases, and the junction held 9 bases outside the gene matches. Germline V CDR1 and CDR2: MNHEY, SMNVEV (reference sequence). This CDR3 region has 14 residues. In DNA, the CDR3 is TGTGCCAGCAGTGGCATAGGACAGGGCGGTGGCTACACCTTC. Its translation: CASSGIGQGGGYTF.

The rearrangement links TRBV7-2 to TRBJ2-7; a weak D match, TRBD1 (5 bases). Trimming removed 4 bases at V and 5 bases at J, with 12 bases between. This CDR3 is 13 amino acids long. The germline V gene encodes CDR1 SGHTA and CDR2 FQGNSA. CDR3 sequence (DNA): TGTGCCAGCAGCTCCCTTTGGGGCCACGAGCAGTACTTC. It encodes CASSSLWGHEQYF. Supplemented by reference TRBV7-2 and TRBJ2-7, the full variable domain reads GAGVSQSPSNKVTEKGKDVELRCDPISGHTALYWYRQSLGQGLEFLIYFQGNSAPDKSGLPSDRFSAERTGGSVSTLTIQRTQQEDSAVYLCASSSLWGHEQYFGPGTRLTVT.